Listed below are T cell receptor beta chains from one sample, sequenced in a study of human T cells and chemical hapten exposure. TCRdb fed the RACE reads into MiXCR, producing one record per CDR3 protein. The sample consists of over 55,000 distinct CDR3 sequences, approximately 12% of them appearing once. The input for sequencing was whole blood, taken in connection with sensitization to the hapten diphenylcyclopropenone (DPC). All receptors come from a woman in her 50s with alopecia areata. Some clones in this sample may be carry-over from other donors' samples. Both conserved end residues are part of each CDR3. A D gene is named only where the DNA matches it firmly. Expanded clones are given a class, and other clones once, few, many or no size at all.

J gene: TRBJ1-6
clone size: many
D gene: TRBD1
V gene: TRBV3-1
CDR3 DNA: TGTGCCAGCAGCCCTGCGCCCGGACAGGGGCAATCACCCCTCCACTTT
CDR3 protein: CASSPAPGQGQSPLHF

J gene: TRBJ1-5
clone size: many
D gene: NA
V gene: TRBV20-1
CDR3 DNA: TGCAGTGCCCTTTCCGGAGGGGGATCGAATCAGCCCCAGCATTTT
CDR3 protein: CSALSGGGSNQPQHF

J gene: TRBJ2-1
clone size: many
D gene: NA
V gene: TRBV4-3
CDR3 DNA: TGCGCCAGCAGCCAAGATTGGACAGCTTCCTACAATGAGCAGTTCTTC
CDR3 protein: CASSQDWTASYNEQFF

J gene: TRBJ1-1
clone size: many
D gene: TRBD1
V gene: TRBV6-6
CDR3 DNA: TGTGCCAGCAGGCGGCAGGGGGAGAACACTGAAGCTTTCTTT
CDR3 protein: CASRRQGENTEAFF

J gene: TRBJ1-4
clone size: few
D gene: TRBD1
V gene: TRBV5-5
CDR3 DNA: TGTGCCAGCAGCTCGCAGACAGGGACTAATGAAAAACTGTTTTTT
CDR3 protein: CASSSQTGTNEKLFF

J gene: TRBJ2-7
clone size: NA
D gene: TRBD2
V gene: TRBV5-1
CDR3 DNA: TGCGCCAGCAGCTTGGTTCGGCGGGGGGCCCACTACGAGCAGTACTTC
CDR3 protein: CASSLVRRGAHYEQYF

J gene: TRBJ2-5
clone size: few
D gene: TRBD2
V gene: TRBV6-2/TRBV6-3
CDR3 DNA: TGTGCCAGCAGGAGGTCCGGACTAGCGGGGCAAGAGACCCAGTACTTC
CDR3 protein: CASRRSGLAGQETQYF

J gene: TRBJ2-1
clone size: many
D gene: TRBD2
V gene: TRBV5-1
CDR3 DNA: TGCGCCAGCAGCTTGGCACTAGCGGGAGCCTTTGTCCAGTTCTTC
CDR3 protein: CASSLALAGAFVQFF

J gene: TRBJ1-1
clone size: few
D gene: NA
V gene: TRBV29-1
CDR3 DNA: TGCAGCGTTCATCGGAACACCGGCACTGAAGCTTTCTTT
CDR3 protein: CSVHRNTGTEAFF

J gene: TRBJ2-2
clone size: NA
D gene: NA
V gene: TRBV29-1
CDR3 DNA: TGCAGCGTTGTCTTTCGGGTTGGGGGCACCGGGGAGCTGTTTTTT
CDR3 protein: CSVVFRVGGTGELFF

J gene: TRBJ2-3
clone size: NA
D gene: TRBD2
V gene: TRBV5-1
CDR3 DNA: TGCGCCAGCAGCCCGAGGACTAGCGGGCTCACAGATACGCAGTATTTT
CDR3 protein: CASSPRTSGLTDTQYF

J gene: TRBJ1-1
clone size: many
D gene: TRBD1
V gene: TRBV11-2
CDR3 DNA: TGTGCCAGCTGCCGGGACAGGGGACAAGTTTCAGCTTTCTTT
CDR3 protein: CASCRDRGQVSAFF

J gene: TRBJ2-2
clone size: many
D gene: NA
V gene: TRBV11-1
CDR3 DNA: TGTGCCAGCAGCACAGGACAGCTGACCGGGGAGCTGTTTTTT
CDR3 protein: CASSTGQLTGELFF

J gene: TRBJ2-4
clone size: many
D gene: NA
V gene: TRBV6-6
CDR3 DNA: TGTGCCAGCAGGGAAACCCTAGCCAAAAACATTCAGTACTTC
CDR3 protein: CASRETLAKNIQYF

J gene: TRBJ2-5
clone size: many
D gene: NA
V gene: TRBV12-3/TRBV12-4
CDR3 DNA: TGTGCCAGCAGTTTAGGCCCCGGGGGCGCTGAGACCCAGTACTTC
CDR3 protein: CASSLGPGGAETQYF

J gene: TRBJ1-4
clone size: NA
D gene: TRBD1
V gene: TRBV4-1
CDR3 DNA: TGCGCCAGCAGCCAGACCGGGACAGGGGGCGAGGAACTGTTTTTT
CDR3 protein: CASSQTGTGGEELFF

J gene: TRBJ1-3
clone size: many
D gene: TRBD1
V gene: TRBV6-5
CDR3 DNA: TGTGCCAGCAGACGACAGGGTTCACCTGGAAACACCATATATTTT
CDR3 protein: CASRRQGSPGNTIYF

J gene: TRBJ1-1
clone size: few
D gene: NA
V gene: TRBV20-1
CDR3 DNA: TGCAGTGCTAGAGTTCATCCCGGGCCGAAAGCTTTCTTT
CDR3 protein: CSARVHPGPKAFF

J gene: TRBJ1-5
clone size: many
D gene: NA
V gene: TRBV6-6
CDR3 DNA: TGTGCCAGCAGTTACTCGAGTAGTGATTCTAGCAATCAGCCCCAGCATTTT
CDR3 protein: CASSYSSSDSSNQPQHF

J gene: TRBJ1-3
clone size: many
D gene: NA
V gene: TRBV7-8
CDR3 DNA: TGTGCCAGCAGCTACCTACCAGCAACCTCTGGAAACACCATATATTTT
CDR3 protein: CASSYLPATSGNTIYF

J gene: TRBJ1-1
clone size: NA
D gene: NA
V gene: TRBV20-1
CDR3 DNA: TGCAGTGCTCGGAAGAACACTGAAGCTTTCTTT
CDR3 protein: CSARKNTEAFF

J gene: TRBJ2-3
clone size: NA
D gene: TRBD2
V gene: TRBV29-1
CDR3 DNA: TGCAGCGTCTCTCCGACCGGACTAGCGGAGGCAGATACGCAGTATTTT
CDR3 protein: CSVSPTGLAEADTQYF

J gene: TRBJ1-1
clone size: many
D gene: TRBD1
V gene: TRBV11-2
CDR3 DNA: TGTGCCAGCAGCTTTGTTTCGGGACAGGGGGCGGAAATTGAAGCTTTCTTT
CDR3 protein: CASSFVSGQGAEIEAFF

J gene: TRBJ2-2
clone size: many
D gene: TRBD2
V gene: TRBV4-2
CDR3 DNA: TGTGCCAGCAGCCCCCGTTCTAGCGGGAACACCGGGGAGCTGTTTTTT
CDR3 protein: CASSPRSSGNTGELFF

J gene: TRBJ1-5
clone size: many
D gene: NA
V gene: TRBV12-3/TRBV12-4
CDR3 DNA: TGTGCCAGCAGGAGTGACAGTAGCAATCAGCCCCAGCATTTT
CDR3 protein: CASRSDSSNQPQHF

J gene: TRBJ2-3
clone size: NA
D gene: TRBD1
V gene: TRBV6-6
CDR3 DNA: TGTGCCAGCAGTTATAAGGGACAGGGGGCGACAGATACGCAGTATTTT
CDR3 protein: CASSYKGQGATDTQYF

J gene: TRBJ1-1
clone size: many
D gene: NA
V gene: TRBV20-1
CDR3 DNA: TGCAGTGCCGATACACGATCGAACACTGAAGCTTTCTTT
CDR3 protein: CSADTRSNTEAFF

J gene: TRBJ1-5
clone size: many
D gene: TRBD1
V gene: TRBV12-3/TRBV12-4
CDR3 DNA: TGTGCCAGCACTCTACGCGGGACAGTGAGCAATCAGCCCCAGCATTTT
CDR3 protein: CASTLRGTVSNQPQHF

J gene: TRBJ2-2
clone size: few
D gene: NA
V gene: TRBV2
CDR3 DNA: TGTGCCAGCAGTGAAAGGCTTACCACCACCGGGGAGCTGTTTTTT
CDR3 protein: CASSERLTTTGELFF

J gene: TRBJ2-7
clone size: few
D gene: TRBD1
V gene: TRBV28
CDR3 DNA: TGTGCCAGCAGTTCGAGAGACAGGGCCACCTACGAGCAGTACTTC
CDR3 protein: CASSSRDRATYEQYF

J gene: TRBJ1-2
clone size: many
D gene: NA
V gene: TRBV4-1
CDR3 DNA: TGCGCCAGCAGCCAAGTGGGTCAGGTAAAACGTGGCTACACCTTC
CDR3 protein: CASSQVGQVKRGYTF

J gene: TRBJ1-5
clone size: many
D gene: TRBD1
V gene: TRBV5-1
CDR3 DNA: TGCGCCAGCAGCTTGGGGGACAGGAGCAATCAGCCCCAGCATTTT
CDR3 protein: CASSLGDRSNQPQHF

J gene: TRBJ2-7
clone size: few
D gene: TRBD2
V gene: TRBV3-1
CDR3 DNA: TGTGCCAGCAGCCGGGAGGGACCCTACGAGCAGTACTTC
CDR3 protein: CASSREGPYEQYF

J gene: TRBJ2-2
clone size: few
D gene: NA
V gene: TRBV11-2
CDR3 DNA: TGTGCCAGCAGCTTTAGTCAATGGCCGGGCACCGGGGAGCTGTTTTTT
CDR3 protein: CASSFSQWPGTGELFF

J gene: TRBJ2-1
clone size: few
D gene: NA
V gene: TRBV7-9
CDR3 DNA: TGTGCCAGCAGCTCGCAGGAGGGGGGATACAATGAGCAGTTCTTC
CDR3 protein: CASSSQEGGYNEQFF

J gene: TRBJ2-5
clone size: many
D gene: NA
V gene: TRBV6-1
CDR3 DNA: TGTGCCAGCAGTGAAATAACAGGGTCCAGCCAAGAGACCCAGTACTTC
CDR3 protein: CASSEITGSSQETQYF

J gene: TRBJ1-5
clone size: few
D gene: NA
V gene: TRBV12-3/TRBV12-4
CDR3 DNA: TGTGCCAGCAGTTTACGGAGACAGCCCCAGCATTTT
CDR3 protein: CASSLRRQPQHF

J gene: TRBJ2-3
clone size: NA
D gene: TRBD2
V gene: TRBV14
CDR3 DNA: TGTGCCAGCAGCGATATTGATAGCGGGGCCACAGATACGCAGTATTTT
CDR3 protein: CASSDIDSGATDTQYF

J gene: TRBJ2-3
clone size: few
D gene: NA
V gene: TRBV7-9
CDR3 DNA: TGTGCCAGCAGCCGGACAGTTACAGATACGCAGTATTTT
CDR3 protein: CASSRTVTDTQYF

J gene: TRBJ2-7
clone size: few
D gene: TRBD1
V gene: TRBV6-1
CDR3 DNA: TGTGCCAGCAGCTTGACAGGGCGGCACGAGCAGTACTTC
CDR3 protein: CASSLTGRHEQYF

J gene: TRBJ2-3
clone size: few
D gene: TRBD2
V gene: TRBV7-2
CDR3 DNA: TGTGCCAGCAGCCGGCGGGAGTCAGATACGCAGTATTTT
CDR3 protein: CASSRRESDTQYF

J gene: TRBJ1-1
clone size: few
D gene: NA
V gene: TRBV12-3/TRBV12-4
CDR3 DNA: TGTGCCAGCAGTTTAGACGGAAATCGGGGTACTGAAGCTTTCTTT
CDR3 protein: CASSLDGNRGTEAFF

J gene: TRBJ1-4
clone size: many
D gene: NA
V gene: TRBV4-1
CDR3 DNA: TGCGCCAGCAGCCATTGGATAGGGAATAATGAAAAACTGTTTTTT
CDR3 protein: CASSHWIGNNEKLFF

J gene: TRBJ2-7
clone size: many
D gene: NA
V gene: TRBV28
CDR3 DNA: TGTGCCAGCAGTTACAGGGCATACGAGCAGTACTTC
CDR3 protein: CASSYRAYEQYF

J gene: TRBJ2-1
clone size: many
D gene: NA
V gene: TRBV6-5
CDR3 DNA: TGTGCCAGCAGTTATAGAGGGGAAACCTACAATGAGCAGTTCTTC
CDR3 protein: CASSYRGETYNEQFF

J gene: TRBJ2-1
clone size: many
D gene: TRBD1
V gene: TRBV11-2
CDR3 DNA: TGTGCCAGCAGCCCTGGGACAGGGAGGAGCAATGAGCAGTTCTTC
CDR3 protein: CASSPGTGRSNEQFF

J gene: TRBJ1-1
clone size: many
D gene: TRBD1
V gene: TRBV29-1
CDR3 DNA: TGCAGCGTTGGTGACAGGGGCCCGAACACTGAAGCTTTCTTT
CDR3 protein: CSVGDRGPNTEAFF

J gene: TRBJ1-4
clone size: many
D gene: NA
V gene: TRBV3-1
CDR3 DNA: TGTGCCAGCAGCCAGTCGAATGAAAAACTGTTTTTT
CDR3 protein: CASSQSNEKLFF

J gene: TRBJ1-2
clone size: many
D gene: NA
V gene: TRBV12-3/TRBV12-4
CDR3 DNA: TGTGCCAGCAGTTTAGCGCGTGGCTACACCTTC
CDR3 protein: CASSLARGYTF

J gene: TRBJ2-7
clone size: NA
D gene: NA
V gene: TRBV12-3/TRBV12-4
CDR3 DNA: TGTGCCAGCAGTATGTCAGCGCGGACCTACGAGCAGTACTTC
CDR3 protein: CASSMSARTYEQYF

J gene: TRBJ1-4
clone size: few
D gene: NA
V gene: TRBV29-1
CDR3 DNA: TGCAGCGCCGGCGGGGGGCCAAAAGAAAAACTGTTTTTT
CDR3 protein: CSAGGGPKEKLFF

J gene: TRBJ2-3
clone size: many
D gene: NA
V gene: TRBV11-2
CDR3 DNA: TGTGCCAGCAGCTTAAGCGGTGCCGGAGCCACAGATACGCAGTATTTT
CDR3 protein: CASSLSGAGATDTQYF

J gene: TRBJ1-5
clone size: NA
D gene: TRBD1
V gene: TRBV7-2
CDR3 DNA: TGTGCCACCTCTCCCGGGACAGGAGGCAATCAGCCCCAGCATTTT
CDR3 protein: CATSPGTGGNQPQHF

J gene: TRBJ2-3
clone size: NA
D gene: NA
V gene: TRBV7-6
CDR3 DNA: TGTGCCAGCAGCGTCGGGACACAAACTAGCACAGATACGCAGTATTTT
CDR3 protein: CASSVGTQTSTDTQYF

J gene: TRBJ2-1
clone size: many
D gene: NA
V gene: TRBV20-1
CDR3 DNA: TGCAGTGCTAGTAAGGCCAGGGCTTACAATGAGCAGTTCTTC
CDR3 protein: CSASKARAYNEQFF

J gene: TRBJ2-1
clone size: once
D gene: TRBD1
V gene: TRBV28
CDR3 DNA: TGTGCCAGCAGTCCCTTAGGGGGCACCTCCTACAATGAGCAGTTCTTC
CDR3 protein: CASSPLGGTSYNEQFF

J gene: TRBJ2-2
clone size: many
D gene: TRBD2
V gene: TRBV2
CDR3 DNA: TGTGCCAGCAGCCACGTCGTGACTAGCGGGAGGAACACCGGGGAGCTGTTTTTT
CDR3 protein: CASSHVVTSGRNTGELFF

J gene: TRBJ2-1
clone size: NA
D gene: NA
V gene: TRBV7-2
CDR3 DNA: TGTGCCAGCAGCTACAATAGCGTCAATGAGCAGTTCTTC
CDR3 protein: CASSYNSVNEQFF

J gene: TRBJ2-2
clone size: NA
D gene: NA
V gene: TRBV7-9
CDR3 DNA: TGTGCCAGCAGCTTTATTGCGGGATACACCGGGGAGCTGTTTTTT
CDR3 protein: CASSFIAGYTGELFF

J gene: TRBJ2-1
clone size: NA
D gene: NA
V gene: TRBV12-3/TRBV12-4
CDR3 DNA: TGTGCCAGCAGTGGGGCGGAGCTGCCCTACAATGAGCAGTTCTTC
CDR3 protein: CASSGAELPYNEQFF